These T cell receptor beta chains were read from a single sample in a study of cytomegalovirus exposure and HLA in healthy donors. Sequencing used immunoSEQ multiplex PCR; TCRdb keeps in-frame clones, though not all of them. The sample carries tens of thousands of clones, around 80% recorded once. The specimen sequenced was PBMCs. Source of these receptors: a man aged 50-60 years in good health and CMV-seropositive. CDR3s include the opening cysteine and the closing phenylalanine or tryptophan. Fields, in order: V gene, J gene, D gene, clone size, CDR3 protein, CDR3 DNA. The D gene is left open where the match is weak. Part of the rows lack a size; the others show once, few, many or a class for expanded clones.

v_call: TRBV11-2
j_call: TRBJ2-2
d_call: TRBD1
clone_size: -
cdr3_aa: CASSLGQGAGELFF
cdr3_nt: TGTGCCAGCAGCTTAGGGCAGGGGGCCGGGGAGCTGTTTTTT

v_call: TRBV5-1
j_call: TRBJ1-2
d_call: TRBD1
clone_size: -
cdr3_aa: CASSSKQGTNYGYTF
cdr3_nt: TGCGCCAGCAGCTCAAAACAGGGGACTAACTATGGCTACACCTTC

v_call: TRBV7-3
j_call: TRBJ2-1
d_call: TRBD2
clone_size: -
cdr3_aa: CASSPKGLAGRKYNEQFF
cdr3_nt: TGTGCCAGCAGCCCCAAGGGCCTAGCGGGCAGGAAGTACAATGAGCAGTTCTTC

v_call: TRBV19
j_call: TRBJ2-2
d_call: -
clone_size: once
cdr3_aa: CASSMGVSDGGNTGELFF
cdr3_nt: TGTGCCAGTAGTATGGGGGTTAGTGACGGGGGAAACACCGGGGAGCTGTTTTTT

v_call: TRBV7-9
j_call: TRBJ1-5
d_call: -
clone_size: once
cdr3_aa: CSSSPTGDHQPQHF
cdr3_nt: TGTTCCAGCTCGCCCACAGGCGACCATCAGCCCCAGCATTTT

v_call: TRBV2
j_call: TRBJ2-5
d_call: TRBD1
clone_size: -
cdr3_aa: CASTRDRGWQETQYF
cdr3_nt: TGTGCCAGCACTCGGGACAGGGGATGGCAAGAGACCCAGTACTTC

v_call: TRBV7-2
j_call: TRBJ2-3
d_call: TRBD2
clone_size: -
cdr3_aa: CASSHSSGSGTDTQYF
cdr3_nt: TGTGCCAGCAGCCACTCAAGCGGGAGCGGCACAGATACGCAGTATTTT

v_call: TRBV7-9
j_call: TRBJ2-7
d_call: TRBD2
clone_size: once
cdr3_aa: CASSGGLAHAYEQYF
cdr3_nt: TGTGCCAGCAGCGGGGGACTAGCCCACGCCTACGAGCAGTACTTC

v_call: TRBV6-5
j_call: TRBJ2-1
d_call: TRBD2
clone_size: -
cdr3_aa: CASSYSVSSGAWEQFF
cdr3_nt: TGTGCCAGCAGTTACTCCGTTTCTAGCGGTGCCTGGGAGCAGTTCTTC

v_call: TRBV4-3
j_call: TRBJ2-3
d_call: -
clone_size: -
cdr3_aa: CASSLGGNGRTADTQYF
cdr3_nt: TGCGCCAGCAGCCTCGGGGGAAACGGGAGAACTGCAGATACGCAGTATTTT

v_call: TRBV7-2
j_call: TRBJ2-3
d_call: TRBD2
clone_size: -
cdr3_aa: CASSPPLAARTDTQYF
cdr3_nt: TGTGCCAGCAGCCCCCCCCTAGCGGCCCGCACAGATACGCAGTATTTT

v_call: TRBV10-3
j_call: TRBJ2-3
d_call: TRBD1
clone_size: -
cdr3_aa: CAISRGTGGDTQYF
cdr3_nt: TGTGCCATCAGTAGGGGGACAGGGGGAGATACGCAGTATTTT

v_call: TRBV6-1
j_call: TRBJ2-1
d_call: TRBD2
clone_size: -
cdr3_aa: CASSGGGTRGEQFF
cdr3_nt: TGTGCCAGCAGTGGGGGGGGGACCCGAGGTGAGCAGTTCTTC

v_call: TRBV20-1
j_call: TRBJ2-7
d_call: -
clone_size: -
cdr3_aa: CSAIGGYEQYF
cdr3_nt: TGCAGTGCTATAGGGGGCTACGAGCAGTACTTC

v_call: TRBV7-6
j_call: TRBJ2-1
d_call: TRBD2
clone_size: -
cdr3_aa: CASSYTSGSNSYNEQFF
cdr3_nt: TGTGCCAGCAGCTATACTAGCGGGAGCAACTCCTACAATGAGCAGTTCTTC

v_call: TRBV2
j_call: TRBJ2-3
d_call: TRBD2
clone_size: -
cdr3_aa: CAGAPSGVSDTQYF
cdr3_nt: TGTGCCGGCGCGCCTAGCGGGGTCTCAGATACGCAGTATTTT

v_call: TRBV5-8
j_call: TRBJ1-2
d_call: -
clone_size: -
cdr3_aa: CANSRRDINYGYTF
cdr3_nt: TGTGCCAACAGCCGAAGGGACATAAACTATGGCTACACCTTC

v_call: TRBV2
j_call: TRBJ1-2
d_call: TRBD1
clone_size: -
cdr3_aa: CASSFLDRGDGYTF
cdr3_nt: TGTGCCAGCAGTTTCCTGGACAGGGGGGATGGCTACACCTTC

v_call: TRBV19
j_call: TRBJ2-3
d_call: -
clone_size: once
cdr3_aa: CASSIVVAYTDTQYF
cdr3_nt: TGTGCCAGTAGTATAGTCGTAGCCTACACAGATACGCAGTATTTT

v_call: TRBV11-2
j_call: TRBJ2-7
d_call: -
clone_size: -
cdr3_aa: CASSLAPRLVETYEQYF
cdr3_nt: TGTGCCAGCAGCTTAGCCCCCAGACTAGTGGAAACCTACGAGCAGTACTTC

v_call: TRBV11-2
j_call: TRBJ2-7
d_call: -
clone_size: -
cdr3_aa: CASSLADRPHEQYF
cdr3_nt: TGTGCCAGCAGCCTTGCCGACAGGCCCCACGAGCAGTACTTC

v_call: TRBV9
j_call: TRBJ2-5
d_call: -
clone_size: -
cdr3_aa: CASSPPVARGQETQYF
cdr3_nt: TGTGCCAGCAGCCCCCCTGTGGCCAGGGGCCAAGAGACCCAGTACTTC

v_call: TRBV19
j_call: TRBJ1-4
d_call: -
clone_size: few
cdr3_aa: CAAQDRTNEKLFF
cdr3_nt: TGTGCCGCCCAGGACAGAACTAATGAAAAACTGTTTTTT

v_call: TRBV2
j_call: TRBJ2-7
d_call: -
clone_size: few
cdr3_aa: CASRAGRDSPTGEYF
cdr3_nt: TGTGCCAGCAGGGCTGGCCGGGACTCCCCGACGGGGGAGTACTTC

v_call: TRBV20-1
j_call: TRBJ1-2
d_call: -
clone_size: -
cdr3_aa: CSAGEQGCHTF
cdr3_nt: TGCAGTGCTGGCGAACAGGGTTGCCACACCTTC

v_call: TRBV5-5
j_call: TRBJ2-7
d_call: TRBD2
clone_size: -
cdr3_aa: CASSPGLAGEFSHEQYF
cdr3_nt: TGTGCCAGCAGCCCGGGACTAGCGGGAGAATTTTCCCACGAGCAGTACTTC

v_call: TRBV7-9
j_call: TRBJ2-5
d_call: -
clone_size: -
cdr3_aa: CSSSLPSRGGGKETQYF
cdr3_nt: TGTTCCAGCAGCTTACCCTCCAGGGGCGGGGGTAAAGAGACCCAGTACTTC

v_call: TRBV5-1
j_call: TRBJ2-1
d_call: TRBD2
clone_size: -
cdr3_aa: CASSPRPRETDNEQFF
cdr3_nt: TGCGCCAGCAGCCCGCGTCCGCGGGAGACGGACAATGAGCAGTTCTTC

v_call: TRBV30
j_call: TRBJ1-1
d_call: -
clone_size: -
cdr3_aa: CAWSGANTEAFF
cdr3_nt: TGTGCCTGGAGTGGGGCGAACACTGAAGCTTTCTTT

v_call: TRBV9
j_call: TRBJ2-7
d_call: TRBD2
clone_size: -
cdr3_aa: CASSFSPSAGVVEQYF
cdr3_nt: TGTGCCAGCAGCTTCAGTCCCTCAGCGGGAGTAGTCGAGCAGTACTTC

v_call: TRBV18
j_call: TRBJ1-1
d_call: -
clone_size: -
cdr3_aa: CASSTAVGATEAFF
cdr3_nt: TGTGCCAGCTCAACGGCGGTAGGGGCCACTGAAGCTTTCTTT

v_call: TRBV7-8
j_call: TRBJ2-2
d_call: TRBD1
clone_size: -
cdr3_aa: CASSAVQGMNTGELFF
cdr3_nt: TGTGCCAGCAGCGCGGTACAGGGGATGAACACCGGGGAGCTGTTTTTT

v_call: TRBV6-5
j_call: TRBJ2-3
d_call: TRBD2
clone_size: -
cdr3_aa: CASGTSGSTDTQYF
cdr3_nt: TGTGCCAGCGGGACTAGCGGGAGCACAGATACGCAGTATTTT

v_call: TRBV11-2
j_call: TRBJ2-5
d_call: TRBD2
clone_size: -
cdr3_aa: CASSLESLAGAGTQYF
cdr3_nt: TGTGCCAGCAGCTTAGAGTCCCTAGCGGGAGCTGGGACCCAGTACTTC

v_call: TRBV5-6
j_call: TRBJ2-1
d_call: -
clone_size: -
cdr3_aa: CASSFYPSLHEQFF
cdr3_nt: TGTGCCAGCAGCTTCTATCCGAGTTTGCATGAGCAGTTCTTC

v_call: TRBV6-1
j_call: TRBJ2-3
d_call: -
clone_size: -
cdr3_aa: CASTVTDTQYF
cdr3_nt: TGTGCCAGCACCGTCACAGATACGCAGTATTTT

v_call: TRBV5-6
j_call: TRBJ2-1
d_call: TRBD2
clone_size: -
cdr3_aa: CASSPEASGSVLSEEQFF
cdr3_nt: TGTGCCAGCAGTCCTGAAGCTAGCGGGAGTGTTTTATCTGAAGAGCAGTTCTTC

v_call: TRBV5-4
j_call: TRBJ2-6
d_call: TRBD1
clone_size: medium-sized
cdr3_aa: CASSFPGQSSGANVLTF
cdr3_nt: TGTGCCAGCAGCTTTCCGGGACAGAGCTCTGGGGCCAACGTCCTGACTTTC

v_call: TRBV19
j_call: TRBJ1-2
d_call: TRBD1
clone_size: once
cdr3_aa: CASTPNPQGRDGYTF
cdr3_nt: TGTGCCAGTACCCCGAACCCACAGGGGCGAGATGGCTACACCTTC

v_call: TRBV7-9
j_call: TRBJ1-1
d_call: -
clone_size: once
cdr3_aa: CASSLDGFEAFF
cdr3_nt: TGTGCCAGCAGCTTAGACGGGTTTGAAGCTTTCTTT

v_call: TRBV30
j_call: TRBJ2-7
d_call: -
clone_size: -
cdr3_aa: CAWDLRGNYEQYF
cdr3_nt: TGTGCCTGGGACCTCCGGGGAAACTACGAGCAGTACTTC

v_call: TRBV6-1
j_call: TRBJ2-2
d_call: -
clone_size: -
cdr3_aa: CASRLGTANTGELFF
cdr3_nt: TGTGCCAGCAGGCTTGGAACAGCGAACACCGGGGAGCTGTTTTTT

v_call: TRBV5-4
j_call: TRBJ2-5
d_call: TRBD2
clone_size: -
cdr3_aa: CASSLLGEGLGETQYF
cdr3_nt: TGTGCCAGCAGCTTGTTGGGGGAGGGCCTAGGTGAGACCCAGTACTTC

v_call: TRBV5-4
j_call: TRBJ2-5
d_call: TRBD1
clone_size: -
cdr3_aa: CASSGDSQETQYF
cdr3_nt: TGTGCCAGCAGCGGGGACAGCCAAGAGACCCAGTACTTC

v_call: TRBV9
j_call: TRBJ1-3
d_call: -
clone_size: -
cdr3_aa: CASSVGPGIDGNTIYF
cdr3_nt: TGTGCCAGCAGCGTAGGTCCAGGGATCGACGGAAACACCATATATTTT

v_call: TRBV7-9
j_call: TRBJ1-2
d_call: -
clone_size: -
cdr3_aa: CSSSLISWDINYGYTF
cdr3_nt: TGTTCCAGCAGCTTGATAAGTTGGGACATCAACTATGGCTACACCTTC

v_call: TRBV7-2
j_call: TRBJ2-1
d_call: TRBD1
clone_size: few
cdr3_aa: CASSPGGTGNKQFF
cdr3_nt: TGTGCCAGCAGCCCGGGCGGGACAGGTAACAAGCAGTTCTTC

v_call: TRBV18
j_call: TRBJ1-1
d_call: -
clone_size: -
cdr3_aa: CASSRQGIHGAEAFF
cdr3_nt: TGTGCCAGCTCGCGTCAGGGTATCCACGGCGCTGAAGCTTTCTTT

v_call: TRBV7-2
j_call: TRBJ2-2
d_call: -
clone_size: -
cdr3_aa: CASSSIGPGELFF
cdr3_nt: TGTGCCAGCAGCTCAATCGGTCCCGGGGAGCTGTTTTTT

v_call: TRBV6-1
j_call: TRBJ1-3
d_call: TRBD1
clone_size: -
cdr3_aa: CASRGTDAGNTIYF
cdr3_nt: TGTGCCAGCAGGGGGACAGACGCTGGAAACACCATATATTTT

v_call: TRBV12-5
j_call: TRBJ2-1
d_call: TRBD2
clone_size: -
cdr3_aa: CASGPGTSGYNEQFF
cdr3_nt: TGTGCTAGTGGCCCCGGGACTAGCGGATACAATGAGCAGTTCTTC

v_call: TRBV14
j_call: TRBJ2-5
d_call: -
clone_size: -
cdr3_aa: CASSQDNVQETQYF
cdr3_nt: TGTGCCAGCAGTCAAGATAATGTACAAGAGACCCAGTACTTC

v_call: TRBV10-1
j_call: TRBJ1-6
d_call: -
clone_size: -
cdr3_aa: CASSDGSSSPNSPLHF
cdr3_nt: TGCGCCAGCAGTGACGGGTCCAGTTCGCCTAATTCACCCCTCCACTTT

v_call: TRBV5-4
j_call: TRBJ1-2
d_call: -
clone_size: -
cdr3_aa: CASSLDRAISGYTF
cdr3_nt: TGTGCCAGCAGCTTGGACAGGGCGATTTCGGGCTACACCTTC

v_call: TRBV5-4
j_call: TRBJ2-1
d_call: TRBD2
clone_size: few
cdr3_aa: CASSSPSGSLNEQFF
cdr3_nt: TGTGCCAGCAGCTCCCCTAGCGGGAGCTTGAATGAGCAGTTCTTC

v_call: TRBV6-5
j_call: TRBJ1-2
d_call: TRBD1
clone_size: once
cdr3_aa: CASSYSGTGVGYTF
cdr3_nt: TGTGCCAGCAGTTACTCGGGGACAGGGGTTGGCTACACCTTC

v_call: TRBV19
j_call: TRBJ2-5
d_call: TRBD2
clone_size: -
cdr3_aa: CASSPPRTRLETQYF
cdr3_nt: TGTGCCAGTAGTCCCCCCCGGACTAGGTTGGAGACCCAGTACTTC

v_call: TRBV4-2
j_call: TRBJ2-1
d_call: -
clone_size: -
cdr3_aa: CASSQVRRGGVGYNEQFF
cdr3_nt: TGTGCCAGCAGCCAAGTTCGGCGGGGCGGGGTCGGCTACAATGAGCAGTTCTTC

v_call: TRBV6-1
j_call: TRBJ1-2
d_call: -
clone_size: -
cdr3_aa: CASSLRGGNYGYTF
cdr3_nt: TGTGCCAGCAGTCTAAGGGGAGGTAACTATGGCTACACCTTC